This T cell receptor (beta chain) was captured in a study of blood T cell repertoires in COVID-19. Study context: The United States, Italy and Spain were the sources of the acute and convalescent COVID-19 samples. Sources were T cells, B-cell-depleted T cells, or PBMCs; the material itself was cDNA or gDNA.

Authors' data handling: Reference gene primers were amplified, and this amplification served to estimate nucleated cell counts. The data were produced by immunoSEQ multiplex PCR, yet TCRdb's version contains in-frame clones alone and is incomplete. V and J calls and clone size are those listed in that table; D and trimming were worked out from the DNA. Of about 79,000 clones in the sample, roughly 91% were seen once. J gave up 4 bases and V 4 bases, and 9 bases lay outside the gene matches. The CDR3 has 15 amino acids. The germline gives CDR1 SGHRS, CDR2 YFSETQ. The V gene is TRBV5-1, the J gene TRBJ2-5; TRBD2 aligns across 8 bases. This TCR came from an older man with active or convalescent COVID-19. Sequenced material: peripheral blood. The CDR3 protein is CASSPRGVFGETQYF. CDR3 in DNA: TGCGCCAGCAGCCCGCGGGGGGTTTTTGGAGAGACCCAGTACTTC. Full variable domain (rest looked up from reference TRBV5-1 and TRBJ2-5): KAGVTQTPRYLIKTRGQQVTLSCSPISGHRSVSWYQQTPGQGLQFLFEYFSETQRNKGNFPGRFSGRQFSNSRSEMNVSTLELGDSALYLCASSPRGVFGETQYFGPGTRLLVL.